These 20 T cell receptor beta chains originate from one sample sequenced in a study of blood T cell repertoires in COVID-19. This table comes from immunoSEQ multiplex PCR, and its TCRdb copy is limited to in-frame clones, with some not included. The table lists approximately 120,000 clones, more than 80% of them singletons. The sequenced sample was peripheral blood. The receptors derive from a human donor in a cohort sampled during active COVID-19.

The chain recombines TRBV28 with TRBJ1-5; 7 nucleotides line up with TRBD1. Trimming cost V 6 bases and J 3 bases; bases outside gene matches: 8. There are 15 residues in the CDR3. Looked up from germline, CDR1 is MDHEN and CDR2 is SYDVKM. CDR3 nucleotides: TGTGCCAGCAGCGCCTACACAGGGGACAATCAGCCCCAGCATTTT. Protein product: CASSAYTGDNQPQHF.

The CDR3 sequence: CASSLEGVEVEQYF. Here the CDR3 DNA reads TGTGCCAGCAGCTTGGAGGGGGTTGAGGTCGAGCAGTACTTC. The V gene is TRBV5-6, the J gene TRBJ2-7; tentatively, D is TRBD1 (6 bases). The CDR3 loop spans 14 amino acids. V shed 0 bases and J shed 6 bases, with 13 bases lying between them. In germline, CDR1 is SGHDT, CDR2 YYEEEE.

The chain joins TRBV3-1 (or the pseudogene TRBV3-2) to TRBJ1-6, with D possibly matching TRBD1 (6 bases). Looked up from germline, CDR1 is LGHDT and CDR2 is YNNKEL (reference sequence). The CDR3 runs to 16 residues. V shed 1 base and J shed 8 bases, with 15 bases lying between them. The CDR3 spells CASSQGVWGRDSPLHF. In DNA, the CDR3 is TGTGCCAGCAGCCAAGGGGTTTGGGGGCGTGATTCACCCCTCCACTTT.

The chain carries TRBV7-3 and TRBJ1-1; D might be TRBD1 (5 bases). Germline V lookup: CDR1 SGHTA, CDR2 FQGTGA. Between the trimmed V and J ends, which lost 5 bases and 0 bases, there was a span of 22 bases. The CDR3 spans 18 residues. For the CDR3, the DNA is TGTGCCAGCAGCCCAGTGGGGCAGGCGAGGAAAATGAACACTGAAGCTTTCTTT. Protein: CASSPVGQARKMNTEAFF. Using reference TRBV7-3 and TRBJ1-1 for the parts outside the CDR3, the full variable domain is GAGVSQTPSNKVTEKGKYVELRCDPISGHTALYWYRQSLGQGPEFLIYFQGTGAADDSGLPNDRFFAVRPEGSVSTLKIQRTERGDSAVYLCASSPVGQARKMNTEAFFGQGTRLTVV.

This sequence joins TRBV7-2 and TRBJ2-2; 7 bases align to TRBD1. V lost 3 bases to trimming and J lost 7 bases; unmatched junction nucleotides: 11. Looked up from germline, CDR1 is SGHTA and CDR2 is FQGNSA. This CDR3 comprises 16 residues. CDR3 loop: CASSFLTGRTGGELFF. In nucleotides, the CDR3 is TGTGCCAGCAGCTTCCTGACAGGGAGAACCGGCGGGGAGCTGTTTTTT. Filled out from reference TRBV7-2 and TRBJ2-2, the complete variable domain reads GAGVSQSPSNKVTEKGKDVELRCDPISGHTALYWYRQSLGQGLEFLIYFQGNSAPDKSGLPSDRFSAERTGGSVSTLTIQRTQQEDSAVYLCASSFLTGRTGGELFFGEGSRLTVL.

This clone was detected a few times. The chain joins TRBV15 to TRBJ1-2; TRBD1 might be the D (5 bases). Trimming removed 3 bases from V and 7 bases from J, with 12 bases in between. The CDR3 consists of 13 residues. Germline CDR1 is LNHNV and CDR2 is YYDKDF (reference sequence). The DNA for the CDR3 is TGTGCCACCAGCAGTGAAAGGGGATCTGGCTACACCTTC. It translates to CATSSERGSGYTF. Full variable domain (rest looked up from reference TRBV15 and TRBJ1-2): DAMVIQNPRYQVTQFGKPVTLSCSQTLNHNVMYWYQQKSSQAPKLLFHYYDKDFNNEADTPDNFQSRRPNTSFCFLDIRSPGLGDTAMYLCATSSERGSGYTFGSGTRLTVV.

This chain uses TRBV4-3 with TRBJ1-2; possibly TRBD1 for D (5 bases). Deletions cut 1 base from V and 2 bases from J, with 11 bases between. The germline V gene encodes CDR1 LGHNA and CDR2 YSLEER. CDR3 length equals 15 residues. The CDR3 DNA sequence: TGCGCCAGCAGCCAAGGTGTCAGACAGAACTATGGCTACACCTTC. This sequence encodes CASSQGVRQNYGYTF.

This chain uses TRBV7-2 with TRBJ2-3; 16 nucleotides match TRBD2. The ends lost 4 bases at V and 5 bases at J; junction bases unmatched: 6. The CDR3 totals 17 residues. Germline loops: CDR1 SGHTA, CDR2 FQGNSA. CDR3 residues: CASSSGTSGGAIDTQYF. DNA of the CDR3: TGTGCCAGCAGCTCCGGGACTAGCGGGGGGGCCATAGATACGCAGTATTTT.

The chain couples TRBV4-1 to TRBJ2-2; 8 bases are shared with TRBD1. J gave up 2 bases and V 4 bases, and 6 bases lay outside the gene matches. This CDR3 has 16 residues. Germline CDR1 is MGHRA and CDR2 is YSYEKL. Written as DNA, the CDR3 is TGCGCCAGCAGCCCTCCGGGACAGGTCAACACCGGGGAGCTGTTTTTT. Translated: CASSPPGQVNTGELFF.

The genes are TRBV20-1 and TRBJ2-3; D not certain. Germline V gene data show CDR1 as DFQATT and CDR2 as SNEGSKA (reference sequence). The CDR3 covers 10 residues. CDR3 DNA sequence: TGCAAGCCCGGTGGAGATACGCAGTATTTT. As protein: CKPGGDTQYF.

The chain links TRBV19 to TRBJ1-1, with 8 bases that match TRBD1. The CDR3 covers 15 residues. The V and J ends lost 4 bases and 6 bases, in that order; junction bases with no gene match: 10. Germline CDR1 is LNHDA and CDR2 is SQIVND (reference sequence). The chain's CDR3 is CASSTPSGQGAEAFF. CDR3 DNA sequence: TGTGCCAGTAGTACACCTTCCGGACAGGGCGCTGAAGCTTTCTTT.

The chain carries TRBV10-3 and TRBJ1-6; a weak D match, TRBD1 (5 bases). The length of the CDR3 is 13 residues. Germline V gene data show CDR1 as ENHRY and CDR2 as SYGVKD. Deletions cut 4 bases from V and 4 bases from J, with 5 bases between. The CDR3 spells CAISAGYNSPLHF. In DNA form, the CDR3 reads TGTGCCATCAGTGCAGGGTATAATTCACCCCTCCACTTT.

This rearrangement joins TRBV29-1 to TRBJ2-4; D remains ambiguous. CDR3 size: 13 residues. Trimming pared 6 bases from V and 6 bases from J, leaving 15 bases between. Germline assignment: CDR1 SQVTM and CDR2 ANQGSEA. The CDR3 reads CSVQTTVSNIQYF. The DNA for the CDR3 is TGCAGCGTCCAAACAACAGTATCAAACATTCAGTACTTC.

The rearrangement links TRBV10-3 to TRBJ2-2, with a tentative D call TRBD2 (6 bases). Germline V gene sequence: CDR1 ENHRY, CDR2 SYGVKD. V was trimmed by 7 bases and J by 3 bases, leaving 9 bases between them. The CDR3 loop spans 13 amino acids. CDR3 residues: CAINGGDTGELFF. As DNA, the CDR3 is TGTGCCATCAACGGGGGTGACACCGGGGAGCTGTTTTTT.

V gene TRBV29-1 combines with J gene TRBJ2-1, with D maybe TRBD1 (8 bases). This CDR3 is 12 amino acids long. The germline V gene encodes CDR1 SQVTM and CDR2 ANQGSEA. V dropped 7 bases and J dropped 6 bases, with 13 bases sitting between them. The CDR3 nucleotides read TGCAGCGGACAGGGGAGGGCCAATGAGCAGTTCTTC. Its translation: CSGQGRANEQFF.

The rearrangement uses TRBV3-1 (or the pseudogene TRBV3-2) and TRBJ1-6; perhaps TRBD1 as D (5 bases). The V gene lost 2 bases and the J gene lost 7 bases, with 12 bases spanning the gap. This CDR3 has 15 amino acids. Germline-derived CDR1 and CDR2 are LGHDT and YNNKEL (reference sequence). The CDR3 region is CASSQPMTANSPLHF. CDR3 bases: TGTGCCAGCAGCCAACCGATGACAGCGAATTCACCCCTCCACTTT.

The rearrangement links TRBV19 to TRBJ1-1; the D gene is possibly TRBD1 (6 bases). V was trimmed by 4 bases and J by 5 bases, leaving 17 bases between them. CDR1 is LNHDA, CDR2 SQIVND, per germline (reference sequence). This CDR3 is 15 amino acids long. Here the CDR3 DNA reads TGTGCCAGTAGTAAACCCTCACAGGGACGGACTGAAGCTTTCTTT. This sequence encodes CASSKPSQGRTEAFF.

J is TRBJ1-3 and V is TRBV5-4, with 8 bases fitting TRBD1. V dropped 4 bases and J dropped 6; count of bases not matched to a gene: 3. This CDR3 spans 13 amino acids. Germline CDR1 SGHNT, CDR2 YYREEE (reference sequence). For the CDR3, the DNA is TGTGCCAGCAGCGCCAGGGGGCAAAACACCATATATTTT. It encodes CASSARGQNTIYF.

This clone appeared once. This rearrangement joins TRBV9 to TRBJ2-2, with 13 bases aligning to TRBD2. The length of the CDR3 is 19 residues. CDR1 is SGDLS, CDR2 YYNGEE, per germline. V shed 4 bases and J 0 bases; nucleotides not matched to a gene: 9. The CDR3: CASSPKTSGGPANTGELFF. CDR3 DNA: TGTGCCAGCAGCCCAAAGACTAGCGGGGGGCCGGCGAACACCGGGGAGCTGTTTTTT.

This rearrangement joins TRBV20-1 to TRBJ2-3; D uncertain. V lost 6 bases and J lost 9, with 10 bases in between. CDR1 is DFQATT and CDR2 is SNEGSKA in the germline V gene (reference sequence). The CDR3 totals 10 residues. CDR3 DNA: TGCAGTGCCCGAGTGTTGACGCAGTATTTT. This translates into CSARVLTQYF.